This TCR beta chain was captured in a study of cytomegalovirus exposure and HLA in healthy donors. As to this clone: Its specificity is not known.

Study-wide points: Per published accounts, TCR beta sequences correctly predicted the HLA-A and HLA-B alleles of most subjects. With later analysis, a missense DCLRE1C variant became linked to TCR beta V- and J-gene trimming.

With 60 Vbeta and 13 Jbeta primers, the PCR was carried out. Assay: immunoSEQ multiplex PCR; the TCRdb copy retains only in-frame clones and omits some. The sample has 100,000 to 150,000 clones, 65% to 90% seen once. This TCR derives from a girl aged 2 to 10 in good health and CMV-seronegative. Specimen: PBMCs.

The CDR3 nucleotides are TGTGCCAGCAGTTCAGGCACTCCCTATGGCTACACCTTC. Protein product: CASSSGTPYGYTF. This rearrangement joins TRBV28 to TRBJ1-2; no definite D call. V was shortened by 4 bases and J by 4 bases, with 10 bases between the two germline ends. The length of the CDR3 is 13 residues. The germline gives CDR1 MDHEN, CDR2 SYDVKM.